This T cell receptor (beta chain) was found in a study of cytomegalovirus exposure and HLA in healthy donors. Study-level background: Researchers found that roughly 77% of 350 to 500 genotyped donors fell within the Caucasian-associated ancestry cluster.

Amplification used 60 Vbeta primers and 13 Jbeta primers. The repertoire was sequenced with immunoSEQ multiplex PCR; TCRdb's copy has only in-frame clones and lacks some. Of over 200,000 clones listed, 85% are singletons. Germline values: CDR1 GTSNPN, CDR2 SVGIG (reference sequence). The V end lost 4 bases, the J end lost 6 bases, and 19 bases lay between the germline ends. The CDR3 is 14 residues long. This clone was picked up a small number of times. The sequencing sample was made of PBMCs. This clonotype originated in a human donor in good health. This chain connects TRBV30 to TRBJ2-7, with a weak D call TRBD2 (6 bases). Here the CDR3 DNA reads TGTGCCTGGACCGAGGCGGGACGATGGCGCGAGCAGTACTTC. Translating gives CAWTEAGRWREQYF.